This T cell receptor (beta chain) was identified during a study of cytomegalovirus exposure and HLA in healthy donors. The V gene's germline CDR1 is MNHEY and CDR2 SVGAGI. The CDR3 is made up of 16 amino acids. V trimming: 0 bases; J trimming: 7 bases; junction bases outside the gene matches: 8. The PCR was carried out with 60 Vbeta primers and 13 Jbeta primers. Assay used: immunoSEQ multiplex PCR; TCRdb lists only in-frame clones, some missing. Reported are tens of thousands of clones; the ten largest clones contain about 3.8%. The sequencing input was PBMCs. The TCR comes from a female donor in good health and CMV-seropositive. The gene calls are TRBV6-5 and TRBJ2-7; TRBD2 aligns across 11 bases. The CDR3 DNA sequence: TGTGCCAGCAGTTACTCGATGGTAGCGGGGGGGTATGAGCAGTACTTC. Encoded protein: CASSYSMVAGGYEQYF.